The clone carrying this TCR beta chain came up a few times. These data come from a study of graft-versus-host responses after intestinal transplantation. The overall study: Tacrolimus and steroids were given for around 3 years to all recipients after anti-thymocyte globulin induction.

Trimming removed 3 bases from V and 7 bases from J, with 15 bases in between. This CDR3 is built from 15 residues. CDR1 and CDR2 (germline): KGHSH, LQKENI. Profiling relied on immunoSEQ multiplex PCR, and the TCRdb table lists in-frame clones only, not all of them. The sample carries about 10,000 clones, more than 25% recorded once. Responders labeled with CFSE (approximately 200,000) were plated with approximately 200,000 irradiated, violet-dye-labeled stimulators. Study-wide results and caveats: Some patients had graft-donor T cell macrochimerism, and their allografts showed high graft-versus-host to host-versus-graft clonal ratios.

Here the sequenced sample was alloreactive CD8+ T cells from a mixed lymphocyte reaction culture, taken before intestinal transplant. As for subset: CFSE-low proliferating T cells sorted from approximately 6-day pre-transplant mixed lymphocyte reaction (GvH or HvG direction). The TCR sequence derives from a human patient who received an intestinal transplant. The chain links TRBV18 to TRBJ2-2; no firm D call. CDR3 sequence (DNA): TGTGCCAGCTCACCTGTCGGGTCCCCAGTCGGGGAGCTGTTTTTT. It translates to CASSPVGSPVGELFF.